This TCR beta chain derives from a study of radiotherapy plus CTLA-4 blockade in lung cancer. Study-level background: Objective responses were seen in 15% to 20% of patients, disease control in less than 40%. General study points: In blood, after radiotherapy plus ipilimumab, tumor-derived TCR clones expanded. Reports state that early shifts in blood T cell clones, with interferon-beta, best predicted response.

The germline CDR1 and CDR2 sequences are MNHEY and SVGAGI. There are 15 residues in the CDR3. Trimming took 3 bases from V and 0 from J, leaving 12 bases between them. Measured with immunoSEQ multiplex PCR; TCRdb has only the in-frame clones, and not every one. This sample has about 91,000 clones, with about two thirds found just once. As to this clone: What it binds is not known.

This TCR derives from a human donor with non-small cell lung cancer that progressed on radiotherapy plus ipilimumab. Sequencing used peripheral blood, obtained from a patient treated with radiotherapy plus ipilimumab. The chain has TRBV6-5 and TRBJ2-7; TRBD2 is a possible D gene (7 bases). The CDR3 sequence: CASSYGGGGSYEQYF. The CDR3 DNA follows: TGTGCCAGCAGTTATGGGGGCGGGGGCTCCTACGAGCAGTACTTC.